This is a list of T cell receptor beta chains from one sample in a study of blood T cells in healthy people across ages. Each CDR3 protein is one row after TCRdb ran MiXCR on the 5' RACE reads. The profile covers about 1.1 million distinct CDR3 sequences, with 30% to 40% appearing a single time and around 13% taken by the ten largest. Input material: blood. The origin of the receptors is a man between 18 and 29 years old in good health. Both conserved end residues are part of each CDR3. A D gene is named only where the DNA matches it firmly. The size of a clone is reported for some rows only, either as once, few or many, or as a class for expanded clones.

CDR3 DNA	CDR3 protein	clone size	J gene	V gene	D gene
TGTGCCAGCAGTCACGGACGTTCGAACACTGAAGCTTTCTTT	CASSHGRSNTEAFF	-	TRBJ1-1	TRBV5-6	-
TGCAGTTACAATTACCGGACAGGCACAGATACGCAGTATTTT	CSYNYRTGTDTQYF	-	TRBJ2-3	TRBV29-1	-
TGTGCCAGCAGTTACTCGAGAACCCCCAGGGAGACCCAGTACTTC	CASSYSRTPRETQYF	few	TRBJ2-5	TRBV6-5	-
TGTGCCAGCAGACTACAGGGGAGAAACACCATATATTTT	CASRLQGRNTIYF	-	TRBJ1-3	TRBV12-3/TRBV12-4	TRBD1
TGTGCCACCAGCAGCGTGTCGGACCGAACATATAACACCGGGGAGCTGTTTTTT	CATSSVSDRTYNTGELFF	-	TRBJ2-2	TRBV15	-
TGTGCCAGCAGCCCTGACAGCACCAATCAGCCCCAGCATTTT	CASSPDSTNQPQHF	few	TRBJ1-5	TRBV7-2	-
TGTGCCAGCAGTTACAGGGGGCTAAGCTCCTACAATGAGCAGTACTTC	CASSYRGLSSYNEQYF	-	TRBJ2-7	TRBV27	TRBD1
TGTGCCAGCAGCTTAGGGTCCAGCGAAGAGACCCAGTACTTC	CASSLGSSEETQYF	-	TRBJ2-5	TRBV13	-
TGTGCCAGCAGTCCCGGGTGGGGGAGCAATGAGCAGTTCTTC	CASSPGWGSNEQFF	few	TRBJ2-1	TRBV6-6	-
TGTGCCACCGCAGCAGGGGGCTTTCAGCCCCAGCATTTT	CATAAGGFQPQHF	-	TRBJ1-5	TRBV6-6	TRBD1
TGTGCCAGCATGGCCTCACAGGGGGAGGTAGCTTTCTTT	CASMASQGEVAFF	-	TRBJ1-1	TRBV7-3	TRBD1
TGTGCCTCCCGGACTAGCGGGGACACAGATACGCAGTATTTT	CASRTSGDTDTQYF	-	TRBJ2-3	TRBV10-3	TRBD2
TGTGCCAGCAGGACCTTAGGGCCATGGGGCGAGAACACTGAAGCTTTCTTT	CASRTLGPWGENTEAFF	-	TRBJ1-1	TRBV25-1	-
TGTGCCAGCAGTTTACCCGGACTAGCGGGGGCCTCCTCTGGGGCCAACGTCCTGACTTTC	CASSLPGLAGASSGANVLTF	-	TRBJ2-6	TRBV28	TRBD2
TGCAGCGTTGAAGGGCCGACTAGCGGGGAATACAATGGGCAGTTCTTC	CSVEGPTSGEYNGQFF	once	TRBJ2-1	TRBV29-1	TRBD2
TGCAGTGTATTTGGCGCGGGACAGTACACAGATACGCAGTATTTT	CSVFGAGQYTDTQYF	few	TRBJ2-3	TRBV20-1	-
TGTGCCTGGAGTCCGGGACAGAACACTGAAGCTTTCTTT	CAWSPGQNTEAFF	-	TRBJ1-1	TRBV30	-
TGCAGTGCGTGGACAGGGGGCGATTGGGATGGCTACACCTTC	CSAWTGGDWDGYTF	few	TRBJ1-2	TRBV20-1	TRBD1
TGTGCCAGCAGTTTGGGCAGCGCAAGCACTGAAGCTTTCTTT	CASSLGSASTEAFF	-	TRBJ1-1	TRBV12-3/TRBV12-4	-
TGTGCCAGCAGTCCCTACCTCCAAATGACTAGCGGGGGGGCCGTATCCTACAATGAGCAGTTCTTC	CASSPYLQMTSGGAVSYNEQFF	few	TRBJ2-1	TRBV27	TRBD2
TGTGCCACAAGGACAGGGAAGAGCCACGAGCAGTACTTC	CATRTGKSHEQYF	-	TRBJ2-7	TRBV12-3/TRBV12-4	TRBD1
TGTGCCAGCAGCCAAGTCGGGTCCGTCTTCCGCGCTTTCTTT	CASSQVGSVFRAFF	few	TRBJ1-1	TRBV3-1	-
TGCAGTGCCACCGGGGGATACACCGGGGAGCTGTTTTTT	CSATGGYTGELFF	-	TRBJ2-2	TRBV20-1	-
TGTGCCAGCAGTGAAACAGTCCCCTCCTATGGCTACACCTTC	CASSETVPSYGYTF	-	TRBJ1-2	TRBV2	-
TGTGCCAGCAGCAAATCGCTGGCCGACAGGGCTCAGTACTTC	CASSKSLADRAQYF	-	TRBJ2-4	TRBV7-7	TRBD1
TGCAGTGCTAGATTCAACAGGGGGCTTACCACGGGGGATACGCAGTATTTT	CSARFNRGLTTGDTQYF	few	TRBJ2-3	TRBV20-1	TRBD1
TGTGCCAGCAGCCAAGAGACTCCGGGACTAGCGTCTCTTATCCCATACCAGTTCTTC	CASSQETPGLASLIPYQFF	-	TRBJ2-1	TRBV3-1	TRBD2
TGTGCCAGTAGTGTAACAGGGAGTTTCGGCTACACCTTC	CASSVTGSFGYTF	-	TRBJ1-2	TRBV19	-
TGCAGTGCTCCTAAGGACCCAGCTAACTATGGCTACACCTTC	CSAPKDPANYGYTF	-	TRBJ1-2	TRBV20-1	-
TGTGCCAGCAGCACAGGCGGGACAATGAACACTGAAGCTTTCTTT	CASSTGGTMNTEAFF	-	TRBJ1-1	TRBV7-9	-
TGTGCCAGCAGCGCCTCCCCCGTCACTGAAGCTTTCTTT	CASSASPVTEAFF	-	TRBJ1-1	TRBV9	-
TGTGCCAGCAGCTCCCTTAGGGAGCTAGATACGCAGTATTTT	CASSSLRELDTQYF	few	TRBJ2-3	TRBV7-6	-
TGTGCCACCAGTGATTTCGGGAGGGCCAATGAGCAGTTCTTC	CATSDFGRANEQFF	-	TRBJ2-1	TRBV24-1	TRBD2
TGCAGCCCATGGGCAGGAGAGACCCAGTACTTC	CSPWAGETQYF	-	TRBJ2-5	TRBV20-1	-
TGTGCCAGCAGCCAAGTCGGGAGCTCCTACAATGAGCAGTACTTC	CASSQVGSSYNEQYF	-	TRBJ2-7	TRBV3-1	-
TGCGCCAGCAGCCCGGGGACAGGTTTTAGCAATCAGCCCCAGCATTTT	CASSPGTGFSNQPQHF	-	TRBJ1-5	TRBV5-1	TRBD1
TGTGCCATCAGCGGTCCCGGACGGTCCTCTGGAAACACCATATATTTT	CAISGPGRSSGNTIYF	few	TRBJ1-3	TRBV10-3	-
TGTGCCATCCAATCCGCCGGACAGATATACGGGCAGTACTTC	CAIQSAGQIYGQYF	-	TRBJ2-4	TRBV7-9	-
TGCAGTGCTAGAGATTTCGGGGGGACCAAAAACATTCAGTACTTC	CSARDFGGTKNIQYF	once	TRBJ2-4	TRBV20-1	TRBD2
TGTGCCAGCAGTGTCACGGGACTCCAGAGCTCCTACAATGAGCAGTTCTTC	CASSVTGLQSSYNEQFF	-	TRBJ2-1	TRBV28	-